This T cell receptor beta chain was captured in a study of Ad26.COV2.S vaccination and SARS-CoV-2 variants. The wider study: The Ad26.COV2.S arm of the COV1001 trial was where the donor was placed.

The CDR3 runs to 12 residues. Per the germline V gene, CDR1 is GTSNPN and CDR2 is SVGIG (reference sequence). Trimming stripped 2 bases from V and 6 bases from J, with 7 bases between. As for treatment: some 20 received Ad26.COV2.S at low or high dose, single or two shots; 5 received placebo; per-sample allocation not given. Collection of samples fell on day 63 after the first vaccine or placebo injection. Profiling relied on immunoSEQ multiplex PCR, and the TCRdb table lists in-frame clones only, not all of them. The sample includes about 480,000 clones, roughly 85% of them seen just once. This clone was detected only a few times.

Sequencing was performed on peripheral blood, taken in a trial of Ad26.COV2.S vaccine versus placebo. The TCR sequence derives from a person aged 18 to 59 who received the Ad26.COV2.S COVID-19 vaccine or a placebo. The V gene is TRBV30, the J gene TRBJ2-2; D unclear. The CDR3 loop is CAWSQSAGELFF. CDR3 nucleotide sequence: TGTGCCTGGAGTCAGTCCGCCGGGGAGCTGTTTTTT.